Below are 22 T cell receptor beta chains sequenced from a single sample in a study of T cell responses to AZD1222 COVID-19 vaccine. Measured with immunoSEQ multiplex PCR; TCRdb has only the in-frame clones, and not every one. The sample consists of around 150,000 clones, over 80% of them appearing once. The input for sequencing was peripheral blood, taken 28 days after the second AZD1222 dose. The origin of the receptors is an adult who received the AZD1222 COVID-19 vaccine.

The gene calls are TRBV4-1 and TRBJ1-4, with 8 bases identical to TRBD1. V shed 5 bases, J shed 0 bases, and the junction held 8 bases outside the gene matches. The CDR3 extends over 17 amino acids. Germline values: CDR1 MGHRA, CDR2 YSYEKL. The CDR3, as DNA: TGCGCCAGCAGCTCCCCGGGACAGGAAGCAACTAATGAAAAACTGTTTTTT. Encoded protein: CASSSPGQEATNEKLFF.

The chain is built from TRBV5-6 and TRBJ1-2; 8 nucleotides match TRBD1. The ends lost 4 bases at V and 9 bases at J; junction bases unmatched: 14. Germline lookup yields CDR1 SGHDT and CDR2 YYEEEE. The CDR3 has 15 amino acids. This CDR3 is CASSPLDRDFRSYTF. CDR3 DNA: TGTGCCAGCAGCCCGCTGGACAGGGACTTTCGGAGCTACACCTTC.

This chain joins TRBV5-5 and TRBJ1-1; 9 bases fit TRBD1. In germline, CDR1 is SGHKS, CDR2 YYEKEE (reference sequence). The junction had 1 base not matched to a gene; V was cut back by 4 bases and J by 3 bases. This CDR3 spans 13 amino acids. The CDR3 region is CASSRDRDTEAFF. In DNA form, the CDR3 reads TGTGCCAGCAGCCGGGACAGGGACACTGAAGCTTTCTTT.

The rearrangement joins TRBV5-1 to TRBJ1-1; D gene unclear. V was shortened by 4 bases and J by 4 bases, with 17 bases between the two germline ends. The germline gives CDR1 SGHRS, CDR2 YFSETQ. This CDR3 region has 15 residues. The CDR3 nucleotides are TGCGCCAGCAGCAGGACGCTGCGGGGTATCACTGAAGCTTTCTTT. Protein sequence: CASSRTLRGITEAFF.

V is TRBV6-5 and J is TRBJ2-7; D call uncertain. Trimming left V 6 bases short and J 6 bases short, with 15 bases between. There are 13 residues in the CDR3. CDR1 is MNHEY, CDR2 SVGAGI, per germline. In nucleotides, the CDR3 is TGTGCCAGCAGGCCCATGCGCGTTTCCGAGCAGTACTTC. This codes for CASRPMRVSEQYF.

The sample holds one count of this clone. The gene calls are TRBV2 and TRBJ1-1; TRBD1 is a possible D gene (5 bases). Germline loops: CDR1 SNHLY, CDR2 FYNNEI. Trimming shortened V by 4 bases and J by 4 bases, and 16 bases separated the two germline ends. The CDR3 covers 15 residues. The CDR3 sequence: CASSGNQGGGTEAFF. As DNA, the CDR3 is TGTGCCAGCAGTGGTAATCAGGGAGGTGGCACTGAAGCTTTCTTT.

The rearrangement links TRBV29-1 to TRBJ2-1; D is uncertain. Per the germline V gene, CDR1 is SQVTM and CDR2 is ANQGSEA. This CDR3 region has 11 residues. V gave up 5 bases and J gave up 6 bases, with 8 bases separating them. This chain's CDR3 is CSVILGNEQFF. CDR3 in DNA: TGCAGCGTTATTTTGGGCAATGAGCAGTTCTTC.

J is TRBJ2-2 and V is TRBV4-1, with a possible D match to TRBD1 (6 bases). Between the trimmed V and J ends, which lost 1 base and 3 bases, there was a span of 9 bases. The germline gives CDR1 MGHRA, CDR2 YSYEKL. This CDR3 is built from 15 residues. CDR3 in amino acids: CASSQGDTYTGELFF. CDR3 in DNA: TGCGCCAGCAGCCAAGGGGACACTTACACCGGGGAGCTGTTTTTT.

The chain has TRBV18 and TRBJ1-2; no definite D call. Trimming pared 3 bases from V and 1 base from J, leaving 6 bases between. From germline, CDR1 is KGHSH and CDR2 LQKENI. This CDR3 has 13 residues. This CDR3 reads CASSPGVNYGYTF. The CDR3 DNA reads TGTGCCAGCTCACCGGGCGTTAACTATGGCTACACCTTC.

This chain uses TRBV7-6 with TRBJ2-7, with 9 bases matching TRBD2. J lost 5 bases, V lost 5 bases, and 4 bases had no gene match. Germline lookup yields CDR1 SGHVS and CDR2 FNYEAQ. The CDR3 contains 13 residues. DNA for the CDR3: TGTGCCAGCAGCCCCGGGACTAGCAACGAGCAGTACTTC. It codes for CASSPGTSNEQYF. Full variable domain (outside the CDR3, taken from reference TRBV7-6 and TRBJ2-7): GAGVSQSPRYKVTKRGQDVALRCDPISGHVSLYWYRQALGQGPEFLTYFNYEAQQDKSGLPNDRFSAERPEGSISTLTIQRTEQRDSAMYRCASSPGTSNEQYFGPGTRLTVT.

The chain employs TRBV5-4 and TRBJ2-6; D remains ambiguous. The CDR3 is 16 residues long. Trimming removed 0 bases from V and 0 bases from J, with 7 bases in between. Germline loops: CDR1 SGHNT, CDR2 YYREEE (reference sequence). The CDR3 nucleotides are TGTGCCAGCAGCTTGGGCACGGACTCTGGGGCCAACGTCCTGACTTTC. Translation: CASSLGTDSGANVLTF.

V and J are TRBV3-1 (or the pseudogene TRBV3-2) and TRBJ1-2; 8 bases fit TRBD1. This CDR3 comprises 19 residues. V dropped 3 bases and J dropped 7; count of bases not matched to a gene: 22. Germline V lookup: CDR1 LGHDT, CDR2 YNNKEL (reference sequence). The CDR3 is CASSQWGRGQRGWLGGYTF. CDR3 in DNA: TGTGCCAGCAGCCAGTGGGGCAGGGGGCAACGGGGATGGCTTGGTGGCTACACCTTC.

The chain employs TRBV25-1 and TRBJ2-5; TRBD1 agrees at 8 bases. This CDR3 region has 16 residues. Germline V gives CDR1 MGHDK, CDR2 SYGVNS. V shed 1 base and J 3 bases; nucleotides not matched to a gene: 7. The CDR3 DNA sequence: TGTGCCAGCAGTGAATTGGGGACAGGAAACAAAGAGACCCAGTACTTC. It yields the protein CASSELGTGNKETQYF. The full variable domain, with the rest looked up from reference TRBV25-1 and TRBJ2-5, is EADIYQTPRYLVIGTGKKITLECSQTMGHDKMYWYQQDPGMELHLIHYSYGVNSTEKGDLSSESTVSRIRTEHFPLTLESARPSHTSQYLCASSELGTGNKETQYFGPGTRLLVL.

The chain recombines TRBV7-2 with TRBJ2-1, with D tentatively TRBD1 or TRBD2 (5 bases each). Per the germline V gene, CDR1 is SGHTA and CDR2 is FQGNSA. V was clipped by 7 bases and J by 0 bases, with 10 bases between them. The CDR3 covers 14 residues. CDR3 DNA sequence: TGTGCCAGCACCCTCGGGACCTCCTACAATGAGCAGTTCTTC. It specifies CASTLGTSYNEQFF.

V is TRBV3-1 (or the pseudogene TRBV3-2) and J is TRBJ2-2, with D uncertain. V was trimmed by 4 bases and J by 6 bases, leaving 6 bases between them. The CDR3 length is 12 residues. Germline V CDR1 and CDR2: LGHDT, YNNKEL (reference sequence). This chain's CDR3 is CASSPSAGELFF. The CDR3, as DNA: TGTGCCAGCAGCCCTAGTGCCGGGGAGCTGTTTTTT.

CDR3 in DNA: TGTGCCAGCTCAACTGGCTACCGTGAGCAGTTCTTC. Its protein product is CASSTGYREQFF. The V call is TRBV6-5, the J call TRBJ2-1; no clear D gene. Germline-derived CDR1 and CDR2 are MNHEY and SVGAGI. The CDR3 is 12 amino acids. With 8 bases removed from V and 9 bases from J, the gap between germline ends came to 14 bases.

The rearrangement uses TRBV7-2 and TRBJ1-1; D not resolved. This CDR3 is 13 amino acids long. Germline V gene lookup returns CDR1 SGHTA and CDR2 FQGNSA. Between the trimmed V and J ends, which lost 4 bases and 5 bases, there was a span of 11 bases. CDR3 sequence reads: CASSSSIGTEAFF. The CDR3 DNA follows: TGTGCCAGCAGCTCCTCCATTGGGACTGAAGCTTTCTTT.

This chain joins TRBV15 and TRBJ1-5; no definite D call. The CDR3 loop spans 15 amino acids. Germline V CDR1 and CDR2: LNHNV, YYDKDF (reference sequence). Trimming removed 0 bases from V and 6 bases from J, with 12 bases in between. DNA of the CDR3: TGTGCCACCAGCAGAGATACCGTCCGAAGTCAGCCCCAGCATTTT. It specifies CATSRDTVRSQPQHF.

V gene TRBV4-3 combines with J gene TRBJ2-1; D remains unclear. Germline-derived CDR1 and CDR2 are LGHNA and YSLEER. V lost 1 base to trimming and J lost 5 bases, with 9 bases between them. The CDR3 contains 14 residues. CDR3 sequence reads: CASSQASENNEQFF. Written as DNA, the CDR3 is TGCGCCAGCAGCCAAGCGTCAGAGAACAATGAGCAGTTCTTC.

In DNA, the CDR3 is TGTGCCAGCAGTTTCGGGGGCCCATACGGGGAGCAGTACTTC. This gives the protein CASSFGGPYGEQYF. The chain has TRBV28 and TRBJ2-7, with D perhaps TRBD1 or TRBD2 (6 bases each). Trimming stripped 3 bases from V and 7 bases from J, with 16 bases between. This CDR3 has 14 amino acids. Germline V gene lookup returns CDR1 MDHEN and CDR2 SYDVKM.

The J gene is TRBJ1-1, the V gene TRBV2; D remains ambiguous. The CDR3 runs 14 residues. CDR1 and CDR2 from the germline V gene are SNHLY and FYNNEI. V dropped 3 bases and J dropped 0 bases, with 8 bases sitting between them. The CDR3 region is CASSERALNTEAFF. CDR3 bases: TGTGCCAGCAGTGAGAGAGCTTTGAACACTGAAGCTTTCTTT.

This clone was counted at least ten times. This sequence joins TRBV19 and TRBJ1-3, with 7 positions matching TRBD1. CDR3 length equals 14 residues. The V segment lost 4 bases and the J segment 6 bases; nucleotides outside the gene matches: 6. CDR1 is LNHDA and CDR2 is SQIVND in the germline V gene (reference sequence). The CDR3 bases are TGTGCCAGTAGTAGCCCAGGGGGGATAAACACCATATATTTT. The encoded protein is CASSSPGGINTIYF.